These 23 T cell receptor beta chains were all obtained from the same sample, sequenced in a study of cytomegalovirus exposure and HLA in healthy donors. The primer mix had 60 Vbeta and 13 Jbeta primers. TCRdb's table, derived via immunoSEQ multiplex PCR, lists solely in-frame clones and lacks some. The repertoire includes 140,000 to 150,000 clones, roughly 9.7% of them detected once, and 1.8% sits in the top ten. The sequenced material came from PBMCs. The receptors stem from a man aged 50-59 years in good health and CMV-seronegative.

V is TRBV9 and J is TRBJ2-5, with TRBD2 matching over 9 bases. The V gene's germline CDR1 is SGDLS and CDR2 YYNGEE. The CDR3 loop spans 17 amino acids. J lost 1 base, V lost 0 bases, and 7 bases had no gene match. The CDR3 here is CASSVGGTSGLQETQYF. CDR3 sequence (DNA): TGTGCCAGCAGCGTAGGGGGAACTAGCGGGCTCCAAGAGACCCAGTACTTC.

The rearrangement joins TRBV19 to TRBJ1-1, with 7 bases that match TRBD1. Per the germline V gene, CDR1 is LNHDA and CDR2 is SQIVND (reference sequence). The CDR3 runs 15 residues. J lost 4 bases, V lost 5 bases, and 10 bases had no gene match. CDR3: CASSHRQGGSTEAFF. The CDR3 coding sequence is TGTGCCAGTAGTCACCGACAGGGAGGAAGCACTGAAGCTTTCTTT. The full variable domain, completed using reference TRBV19 and TRBJ1-1, is DGGITQSPKYLFRKEGQNVTLSCEQNLNHDAMYWYRQDPGQGLRLIYYSQIVNDFQKGDIAEGYSVSREKKESFPLTVTSAQKNPTAFYLCASSHRQGGSTEAFFGQGTRLTVV.

This clone was seen more than once but under ten times. V is TRBV28 and J is TRBJ2-7; D gene uncertain. Trimming removed 6 bases at V and 6 bases at J, with 18 bases between. This CDR3 spans 14 amino acids. CDR1 is MDHEN and CDR2 is SYDVKM in the germline V gene. The CDR3 bases are TGTGCCAGCAGGACCGATGGGCCCTCAATCGAGCAGTACTTC. Translating it yields CASRTDGPSIEQYF.

The chain is built from TRBV27 and TRBJ2-7; tentative D call: TRBD2 (5 bases). The CDR3 contains 15 residues. Germline loops: CDR1 MNHEY, CDR2 SMNVEV (reference sequence). The V end lost 3 bases, the J end lost 6 bases, and 18 bases lay between the germline ends. The CDR3 DNA reads TGTGCCAGCAGTTTCAGCTCAGCCGGAGGTGGCGAGCAGTACTTC. Translated, it gives CASSFSSAGGGEQYF.

This clone was counted only a few times. The V gene is TRBV19, the J gene TRBJ1-4, with a tentative D call TRBD1 (6 bases). The CDR3 has 15 amino acids. V lost 5 bases and J lost 3, with 13 bases in between. Germline V gives CDR1 LNHDA, CDR2 SQIVND (reference sequence). The CDR3 here is CASSLATGSNEKLFF. The CDR3 DNA sequence: TGTGCCAGTAGTCTCGCGACAGGCTCTAATGAAAAACTGTTTTTT.

V is TRBV19 and J is TRBJ1-2; TRBD1 matches at 8 bases. Trimming removed 5 bases from V and 1 base from J; junction bases left unmatched: 12. Germline CDR1 is LNHDA and CDR2 is SQIVND (reference sequence). CDR3 length: 17 amino acids. The chain's CDR3 is CASSPSYGTGDNYGYTF. Here the CDR3 DNA reads TGTGCCAGTAGTCCCTCTTATGGGACAGGCGATAACTATGGCTACACCTTC. Full variable domain (rest looked up from reference TRBV19 and TRBJ1-2): DGGITQSPKYLFRKEGQNVTLSCEQNLNHDAMYWYRQDPGQGLRLIYYSQIVNDFQKGDIAEGYSVSREKKESFPLTVTSAQKNPTAFYLCASSPSYGTGDNYGYTFGSGTRLTVV.

The chain combines TRBV30 with TRBJ2-2; TRBD1 matches 11 bases. This CDR3 spans 16 amino acids. The trim removed 3 bases at V and 6 bases at J, leaving 9 bases unmatched. CDR1 GTSNPN and CDR2 SVGIG come from the germline V gene (reference sequence). CDR3: CAWRPHGQGAAGELFF. The CDR3 nucleotides read TGTGCCTGGAGACCCCACGGACAGGGGGCGGCCGGGGAGCTGTTTTTT.

This clone has a handful of counts. The chain carries TRBV6-1 and TRBJ1-5; 7 bases are a match to TRBD1. The V and J ends lost 5 bases and 6 bases, in that order; junction bases with no gene match: 10. Germline V gene data show CDR1 as MNHNS and CDR2 as SASEGT. The CDR3 runs to 15 residues. As DNA, the CDR3 is TGTGCCAGCAGTCACCGGCAGGGGGGAGGTCAGCCCCAGCATTTT. Translation gives CASSHRQGGGQPQHF.

This sequence joins TRBV19 and TRBJ2-7; perhaps TRBD1 as D (5 bases). CDR1 and CDR2 from the germline V gene are LNHDA and SQIVND (reference sequence). The CDR3 runs to 15 residues. Trimming left V 4 bases short and J 6 bases short, with 19 bases between. The CDR3 here is CASSTIQGSFGEQYF. In nucleotides, the CDR3 is TGTGCCAGTAGTACAATCCAGGGCTCGTTCGGCGAGCAGTACTTC.

This clone showed up just a few times. Other DNA sequences from this sample encode an identical CDR3 as well. The chain recombines TRBV27 with TRBJ1-1; no clear D. The germline CDR1 and CDR2 sequences are MNHEY and SMNVEV (reference sequence). V lost 5 bases, J lost 0 bases, and 13 bases lay in between. The CDR3 covers 15 residues. CDR3 protein: CASSPILGLNTEAFF. The CDR3 region has the DNA TGTGCCAGCAGTCCCATTCTGGGCTTGAACACTGAAGCTTTCTTT.

This clone appeared a few times. V is TRBV29-1 and J is TRBJ1-1; tentatively, D is TRBD1 (6 bases). This CDR3 is built from 13 residues. V was cut by 7 bases and J by 3 bases, with 15 bases left in between. Germline values: CDR1 SQVTM, CDR2 ANQGSEA. Here the CDR3 DNA reads TGCAGCGCCGTATTGGGGGCAGACACTGAAGCTTTCTTT. It specifies CSAVLGADTEAFF.

The V call is TRBV7-2, the J call TRBJ1-2, with 7 bases matching TRBD1. The CDR3 length is 13 residues. Germline V gene data show CDR1 as SGHTA and CDR2 as FQGNSA. The V segment lost 5 bases and the J segment 6 bases; nucleotides outside the gene matches: 6. The CDR3 DNA reads as TGTGCCAGCAGCCCGGGACAGAACCATGGCTACACCTTC. As protein: CASSPGQNHGYTF.

Details on this clone: Within the sample, other DNA sequences also encode this same CDR3. V usage is TRBV11-2 and J usage is TRBJ2-2; a weak D match, TRBD1 (5 bases). CDR3 length equals 15 residues. The germline V and J ends were trimmed by 1 base and 3 bases, with 9 bases remaining between them. Germline values: CDR1 SGHAT, CDR2 FQNNGV. This chain's CDR3 is CASSLAPGYTGELFF. CDR3 DNA: TGTGCCAGCAGCTTAGCCCCAGGGTACACCGGGGAGCTGTTTTTT. The full variable domain, with the rest looked up from reference TRBV11-2 and TRBJ2-2, is EAGVAQSPRYKIIEKRQSVAFWCNPISGHATLYWYQQILGQGPKLLIQFQNNGVVDDSQLPKDRFSAERLKGVDSTLKIQPAKLEDSAVYLCASSLAPGYTGELFFGEGSRLTVL.

V usage is TRBV19 and J usage is TRBJ1-3, with a possible D match to TRBD1 (5 bases). V lost 3 bases and J 0 bases, leaving 12 bases between the germline ends. Germline CDR1 is LNHDA and CDR2 is SQIVND (reference sequence). The CDR3 covers 16 residues. The CDR3 sequence is CASSIGAPGSGNTIYF. The DNA of the CDR3 is TGTGCCAGTAGTATTGGGGCCCCAGGCTCTGGAAACACCATATATTTT.

With respect to this clone: Other DNA sequences in the same sample also yield this CDR3. J is TRBJ1-2 and V is TRBV6-1; TRBD1 agrees at 12 bases. The CDR3 runs 13 residues. Unmatched junction bases numbered 1, after V lost 1 base and J lost 10 bases. Germline CDR1 reads MNHNS; CDR2 reads SASEGT. CDR3 sequence reads: CASSEGDRGHYTF. DNA for the CDR3: TGTGCCAGCAGTGAAGGGGACAGGGGGCACTACACCTTC.

This clone was seen a few times. The genes are TRBV5-1 and TRBJ1-5; 10 nucleotides agree with TRBD1. The CDR3 has 15 residues. V trimming: 3 bases; J trimming: 5 bases; junction bases outside the gene matches: 5. Per the germline V gene, CDR1 is SGHRS and CDR2 is YFSETQ. The CDR3 protein is CASSSWTGGDQPQHF. The DNA of the CDR3 is TGCGCCAGCAGCTCCTGGACAGGGGGTGATCAGCCCCAGCATTTT.

This clone was recorded a few times. The chain links TRBV5-1 to TRBJ2-7, with 10 bases identical to TRBD1. The CDR3 has 15 residues. V was pared by 4 bases and J by 2 bases, with 6 bases of the junction left unmatched. The germline V gene encodes CDR1 SGHRS and CDR2 YFSETQ. Here the CDR3 reads CASSLGTGVTYEQYF. The CDR3 nucleotides are TGCGCCAGCAGCCTCGGGACAGGGGTAACCTACGAGCAGTACTTC. The full variable domain, in which reference TRBV5-1 and TRBJ2-7 provide the parts outside the CDR3, is KAGVTQTPRYLIKTRGQQVTLSCSPISGHRSVSWYQQTPGQGLQFLFEYFSETQRNKGNFPGRFSGRQFSNSRSEMNVSTLELGDSALYLCASSLGTGVTYEQYFGPGTRLTVT.

The chain is built from TRBV19 and TRBJ1-3; TRBD1 matches at 7 bases. CDR3 length: 15 amino acids. Germline values: CDR1 LNHDA, CDR2 SQIVND (reference sequence). Trimming took 9 bases from V and 8 from J; bases not matched to a gene: 16. CDR3 sequence (DNA): TGTGCCAGCCGGATTGGGGGTCAGGGGGTCGACACCATATATTTT. Encoded protein: CASRIGGQGVDTIYF. Full variable domain (rest looked up from reference TRBV19 and TRBJ1-3): DGGITQSPKYLFRKEGQNVTLSCEQNLNHDAMYWYRQDPGQGLRLIYYSQIVNDFQKGDIAEGYSVSREKKESFPLTVTSAQKNPTAFYLCASRIGGQGVDTIYFGEGSWLTVV.

The sample holds a few counts of this clone. The genes are TRBV4-1 and TRBJ1-5; maybe TRBD1 (5 bases). V lost 0 bases to trimming and J lost 6 bases, with 18 bases between them. This CDR3 has 17 amino acids. Looked up from germline, CDR1 is MGHRA and CDR2 is YSYEKL. As DNA, the CDR3 is TGCGCCAGCAGCCAAGACCCGGGAGGAGGGGATACTCAGCCCCAGCATTTT. Residues: CASSQDPGGGDTQPQHF.

This sequence joins TRBV5-1 and TRBJ2-7, with TRBD2 matching over 10 bases. In germline, CDR1 is SGHRS, CDR2 YFSETQ. This CDR3 spans 15 amino acids. The V segment lost 4 bases and the J segment 2 bases; nucleotides outside the gene matches: 6. Written as DNA, the CDR3 is TGCGCCAGCAGCCTGCCCAGCGGGGGGGCCTACGAGCAGTACTTC. The encoded protein is CASSLPSGGAYEQYF.

The chain carries TRBV7-9 and TRBJ1-1, with D unresolved. Trimming pared 2 bases from V and 0 bases from J, leaving 4 bases between. Germline V gives CDR1 SEHNR, CDR2 FQNEAQ (reference sequence). The CDR3 extends over 13 amino acids. The chain's CDR3 is CASSLFMNTEAFF. The CDR3 nucleotides are TGTGCCAGCAGCTTATTTATGAACACTGAAGCTTTCTTT.

There are a few counts of this clone. The CDR3 DNA sequence: TGCGCCAGCGTCTCGGGGACTAGCGGGGGAGATACGCAGTATTTT. Translated, it gives CASVSGTSGGDTQYF. The V call is TRBV5-1, the J call TRBJ2-3; TRBD2 agrees at 14 bases. The trim removed 7 bases at V and 5 bases at J, leaving 6 bases unmatched. The length of the CDR3 is 15 residues. CDR1 is SGHRS, CDR2 YFSETQ, per germline.

The chain couples TRBV19 to TRBJ2-7; 8 bases line up with TRBD2. The junction had 6 bases not matched to a gene; V was cut back by 1 base and J by 1 base. In germline, CDR1 is LNHDA, CDR2 SQIVND (reference sequence). This CDR3 region has 16 residues. The CDR3 is CASSIGLTSGSYEQYF. The CDR3 DNA reads as TGTGCCAGTAGTATAGGTCTCACTAGCGGTTCCTACGAGCAGTACTTC. Full variable domain (outside the CDR3, taken from reference TRBV19 and TRBJ2-7): DGGITQSPKYLFRKEGQNVTLSCEQNLNHDAMYWYRQDPGQGLRLIYYSQIVNDFQKGDIAEGYSVSREKKESFPLTVTSAQKNPTAFYLCASSIGLTSGSYEQYFGPGTRLTVT.